Each of the 18 T cell receptor beta chains below was sequenced from the same sample in a study of T-cell memory formation after mild COVID-19 (dated by TCRdb to the early 2020s). Library method: 5' RACE. TCRdb names Illumina NovaSeq 6000 as the instrument used. Using fastp trimming at Q25 and MiXCR clonotype assembly, TCRdb reanalyzed the public sequencing data and kept in-frame beta chains. Here each entry gathers all rows of one CDR3 protein and keeps the most common genes and DNA. In all, the sample holds 210,000 or so distinct CDR3 sequences, and about 27% of those were seen once. About an eighth of the sample lies in the top ten. Sequencing used PBMCs or a T cell subset sorted from them (not recorded which). These receptors all stem from an adult woman who had mild COVID-19 (a few samples of this study predate the infection). The sample titles of this study are shuffled in the database, so cell type and time point are left out; the donor was told from shared clones.

The chain recombines TRBV29-1 with TRBJ2-7, with D possibly being TRBD1 or TRBD2 (6 bases each). This CDR3 has 15 amino acids. Trimming removed 0 bases at V and 0 bases at J, with 12 bases between. Germline assignment: CDR1 SQVTM and CDR2 ANQGSEA. CDR3: CSVEEEGGSSYEQYF. The CDR3 bases are TGCAGCGTTGAAGAAGAAGGGGGGAGCTCCTACGAGCAGTACTTC.

This clonotype was detected only a few times. The V call is TRBV18, the J call TRBJ2-7; TRBD2 matches at 11 bases. The germline V gene encodes CDR1 KGHSH and CDR2 LQKENI. The CDR3 has 15 amino acids. The ends lost 2 bases at V and 5 bases at J; junction bases unmatched: 5. CDR3 loop: CASSPFGTSGHEQYF. CDR3 nucleotides: TGTGCCAGCTCACCATTCGGGACTAGCGGTCACGAGCAGTACTTC. The whole variable domain, remainder taken from reference TRBV18 and TRBJ2-7, is NAGVMQNPRHLVRRRGQEARLRCSPMKGHSHVYWYRQLPEEGLKFMVYLQKENIIDESGMPKERFSAEFPKEGPSILRIQQVVRGDSAAYFCASSPFGTSGHEQYFGPGTRLTVT.

The chain is built from TRBV9 and TRBJ1-2, with D maybe TRBD1 (5 bases). V lost 3 bases and J lost 4, with 19 bases in between. The CDR3 is 16 amino acids. Germline assignment: CDR1 SGDLS and CDR2 YYNGEE. The CDR3 loop is CASSAGTLGGPYGYTF. Written as DNA, the CDR3 is TGTGCCAGCAGCGCCGGGACCCTCGGAGGGCCCTATGGCTACACCTTC.

This clonotype has a handful of counts. The rearrangement uses TRBV2 and TRBJ1-1, with D perhaps TRBD1 (5 bases). CDR1 is SNHLY and CDR2 is FYNNEI in the germline V gene. The CDR3 sequence is 13 residues long. V was clipped by 10 bases and J by 5 bases, with 17 bases between them. The DNA of the CDR3 is TGTGCCACCCTGATAGGGGCGCGGACTGAAGCTTTCTTT. Amino acid sequence: CATLIGARTEAFF.

The CDR3 nucleotides read TGTGCCAGCAGTCAGGGACGGGAGGATGAAAAACTGTTTTTT. This translates into CASSQGREDEKLFF. The chain combines TRBV6-6 with TRBJ1-4; D is perhaps TRBD1 (5 bases). Germline V gene lookup returns CDR1 MNHNY and CDR2 SVGAGI (reference sequence). V shed 5 bases and J shed 6 bases, with 13 bases lying between them. The CDR3 sequence is 14 residues long.

This clonotype is a singleton in its sample. The chain is built from TRBV19 and TRBJ2-7; D may correspond to TRBD1 or TRBD2 (5 bases each). CDR3 length: 14 residues. Germline-derived CDR1 and CDR2 are LNHDA and SQIVND (reference sequence). With 5 bases removed from V and 3 bases from J, the gap between germline ends came to 14 bases. The CDR3, as DNA: TGTGCCAGTAGTGTTTGGGGACGGAACTACGAGCAGTACTTC. As protein: CASSVWGRNYEQYF.

There are a few counts of this clonotype. The chain couples TRBV30 to TRBJ1-2; D not resolved. The CDR3 extends over 13 amino acids. Trimming stripped 0 bases from V and 4 bases from J, with 9 bases between. From germline, CDR1 is GTSNPN and CDR2 SVGIG (reference sequence). The DNA of the CDR3 is TGTGCCTGGAGTGTATCTCTGGTCTATGGCTACACCTTC. Translated, it gives CAWSVSLVYGYTF.

The gene calls are TRBV20-1 and TRBJ1-1; TRBD1 matches at 7 bases. The CDR3 runs 15 residues. The junction had 15 bases not matched to a gene; V was cut back by 6 bases and J by 5 bases. Germline V gives CDR1 DFQATT, CDR2 SNEGSKA (reference sequence). CDR3 nucleotide sequence: TGCAGTGCCTCTCCAGGGGGGAGTGGTCGGACTGAAGCTTTCTTT. The encoded protein is CSASPGGSGRTEAFF.

This clonotype was seen repeatedly, ten times or more. This chain uses TRBV9 with TRBJ2-2; D unclear. The germline CDR1 and CDR2 sequences are SGDLS and YYNGEE. There are 17 residues in the CDR3. V shed 4 bases and J shed 1 base, with 17 bases lying between them. The CDR3 loop reads CASSIPLDGRNTGELFF. The DNA of the CDR3 is TGTGCCAGCAGCATCCCACTTGACGGGCGGAACACCGGGGAGCTGTTTTTT.

The table lists this clonotype with a few counts. One end of the junction is discordant with germline, which a read error may explain. V gene TRBV7-3 combines with J gene TRBJ1-2; 9 bases fit TRBD1. CDR3 length equals 14 residues. Germline loops: CDR1 SGHTA, CDR2 FQGTGA. The CDR3 reads CASSLTGGDDGYTF. In DNA form, the CDR3 reads TGTGCCAGCAGCCTAACAGGGGGCGACGATGGCTACACCTTC.

The chain joins TRBV20-1 to TRBJ2-7, with D unclear. This CDR3 region has 12 residues. Trimming took 5 bases from V and 3 from J, leaving 11 bases between them. From germline, CDR1 is DFQATT and CDR2 SNEGSKA (reference sequence). The CDR3 nucleotides are TGCAGTGCTCGGGCCGGCAACTACGAGCAGTACTTC. Amino acid sequence: CSARAGNYEQYF.

The V and J genes are TRBV5-1 and TRBJ1-2; D ambiguous. This CDR3 is built from 13 residues. The germline V gene has CDR1 SGHRS and CDR2 YFSETQ. V lost 2 bases to trimming and J lost 3 bases, with 8 bases between them. The CDR3 DNA sequence: TGCGCCAGCAGCTTTTCTGGGGACTATGGCTACACCTTC. This codes for CASSFSGDYGYTF.

This clonotype came up a few times. The chain employs TRBV14 and TRBJ1-1; tentative D call: TRBD1 (5 bases). CDR3 size: 15 residues. V gave up 4 bases and J gave up 1 base, with 13 bases separating them. Germline V gene lookup returns CDR1 SGHDN and CDR2 FVKESK. As DNA, the CDR3 is TGTGCCAGCAGCCCGACGGGACGTAAGAACACTGAAGCTTTCTTT. Encoded protein: CASSPTGRKNTEAFF. The variable domain in full, with the rest retrieved from reference TRBV14 and TRBJ1-1, is EAGVTQFPSHSVIEKGQTVTLRCDPISGHDNLYWYRRVMGKEIKFLLHFVKESKQDESGMPNNRFLAERTGGTYSTLKVQPAELEDSGVYFCASSPTGRKNTEAFFGQGTRLTVV.

J is TRBJ2-5 and V is TRBV5-1, with a possible D match to TRBD1 (6 bases). The CDR3 totals 15 residues. CDR1 is SGHRS and CDR2 is YFSETQ in the germline V gene. V was pared by 1 base and J by 5 bases, with 15 bases between. In DNA form, the CDR3 reads TGCGCCAGCAGCTTGTCAGACAGGCCAGTGGAGACCCAGTACTTC. Translation gives CASSLSDRPVETQYF.

The genes are TRBV4-3 and TRBJ1-5, with D possibly TRBD1 on 6 matching bases. Germline V gene lookup returns CDR1 LGHNA and CDR2 YSLEER. Trimming removed 0 bases at V and 0 bases at J, with 12 bases between. This CDR3 region has 17 residues. CDR3 bases: TGCGCCAGCAGCCAAGAACTAGGGGGGAATAGCAATCAGCCCCAGCATTTT. Translation: CASSQELGGNSNQPQHF.

The genes are TRBV4-3 and TRBJ2-2; D gene unclear. Germline CDR1 and CDR2: LGHNA and YSLEER. With 1 base removed from V and 2 bases from J, the gap between germline ends came to 17 bases. The CDR3 consists of 18 residues. In DNA form, the CDR3 reads TGCGCCAGCAGCCAAGGTCTTTACCTAAAGGGCAACACCGGGGAGCTGTTTTTT. The encoded protein is CASSQGLYLKGNTGELFF.

In its sample, this clonotype was seen many times. The chain employs TRBV6-5 and TRBJ1-1, with D unresolved. Per the germline V gene, CDR1 is MNHEY and CDR2 is SVGAGI. The length of the CDR3 is 13 residues. V gave up 4 bases and J gave up 1 base, with 7 bases separating them. The CDR3, as DNA: TGTGCCAGCAGTTTTTCATCGAACACTGAAGCTTTCTTT. Amino acids: CASSFSSNTEAFF.

This chain links TRBV2 with TRBJ1-4; 11 nucleotides match TRBD1. After removal of 6 bases from V and 7 bases from J, the junction contained 7 bases not matched to a gene. In germline, CDR1 is SNHLY, CDR2 FYNNEI. The CDR3 sequence is 15 residues long. The DNA of the CDR3 is TGTGCCAGCAGGAGTAGGACAGGGGGCTTTGAAAAACTGTTTTTT. It translates to CASRSRTGGFEKLFF.